This T cell receptor (beta chain) was identified during a study of T cells after posttransplantation cyclophosphamide. Method: immunoSEQ multiplex PCR; TCRdb's copy keeps in-frame clones and lacks some. The profile shows about 18,000 clones, around four fifths of them singletons. Trimming stripped 7 bases from V and 1 base from J, with 14 bases between. Germline V gives CDR1 SEHNR, CDR2 FQNEAQ (reference sequence). There are 15 residues in the CDR3. The sample consisted of memory CD4+ T cells sorted from blood. The chain joins TRBV7-9 to TRBJ2-1, with TRBD1 as a possible D gene (5 bases). The sequence derives from a man aged 30 to 39 in good health and a related stem cell transplant donor. CDR3 sequence: CASTLTPGSYNEQFF. CDR3 nucleotides: TGTGCCAGCACCCTAACCCCAGGGTCCTACAATGAGCAGTTCTTC.